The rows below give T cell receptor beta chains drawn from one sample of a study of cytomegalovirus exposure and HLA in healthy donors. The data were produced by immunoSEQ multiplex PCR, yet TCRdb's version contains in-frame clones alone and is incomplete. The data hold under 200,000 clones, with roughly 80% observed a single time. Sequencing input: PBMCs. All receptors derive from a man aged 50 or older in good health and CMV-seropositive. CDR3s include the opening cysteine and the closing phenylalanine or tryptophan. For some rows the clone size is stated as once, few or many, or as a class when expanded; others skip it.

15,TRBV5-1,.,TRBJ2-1,CASSRGQGIGDEQFF
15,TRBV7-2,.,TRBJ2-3,CASSTGTSGTDTQYF
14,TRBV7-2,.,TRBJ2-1,CASSPGGGHNEQFF
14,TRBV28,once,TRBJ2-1,CATGRAGDYNEQFF
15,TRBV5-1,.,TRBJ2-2,CASSSNRGQTGELFF
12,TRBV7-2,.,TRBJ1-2,CASSPGNYGYTF
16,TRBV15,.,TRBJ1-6,CATSRELRQNNSPLHF
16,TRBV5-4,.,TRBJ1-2,CASSPRGQGAEYGYTF
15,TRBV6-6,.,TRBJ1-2,CASTQGDGINYGYTF
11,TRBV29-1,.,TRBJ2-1,CSVPGGGEQFF
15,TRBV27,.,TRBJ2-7,CASRPTVFPTYEQYF
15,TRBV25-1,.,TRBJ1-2,CASSSPGTGNYGYTF
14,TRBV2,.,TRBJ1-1,CASSAGTLVTEAFF
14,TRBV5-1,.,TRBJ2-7,CASSLEDRSHEQYF
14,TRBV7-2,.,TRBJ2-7,CASSLKGDHKRKYF
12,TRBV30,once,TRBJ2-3,CAWRSGGDTQYF
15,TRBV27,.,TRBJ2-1,CASTLGSDLRNEQFF
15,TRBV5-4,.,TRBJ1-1,CASSSLPGWRTEAFF
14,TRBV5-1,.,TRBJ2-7,CASSLGSEPYEQYF
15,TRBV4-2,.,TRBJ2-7,CASSQERGGSYEQYF
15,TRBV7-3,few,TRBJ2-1,CASSPGTSGANEQFF
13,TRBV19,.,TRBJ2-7,CASSIGDYGEQYF
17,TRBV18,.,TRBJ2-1,CASSPRTSGSGYNEQFF
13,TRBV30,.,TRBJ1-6,CAWETGYNSPLHF
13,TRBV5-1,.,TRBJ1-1,CASSLEQASVAFF
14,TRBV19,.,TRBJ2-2,CASSLNRANGELFF
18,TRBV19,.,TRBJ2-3,CASTLHMTSGTVTDTQYF
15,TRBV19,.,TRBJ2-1,CASSRGLAFSWEQFF
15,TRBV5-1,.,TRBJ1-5,CASRLNTGVDQPQHF
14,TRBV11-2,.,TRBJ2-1,CASSYPGLAGGQFF
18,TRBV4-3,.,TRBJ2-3,CASSQHSGTSGSTDTQYF
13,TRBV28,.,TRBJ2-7,CASSLSQAYEQYF
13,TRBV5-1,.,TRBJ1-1,CASSWGADTEAFF
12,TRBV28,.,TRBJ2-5,CASSRGQETQYF
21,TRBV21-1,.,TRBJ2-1,CASSKVGRVVASHPNYNEQFF
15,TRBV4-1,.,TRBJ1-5,CASSHGQESNQPQHF
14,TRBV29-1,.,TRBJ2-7,CSVAGTGGSYEQYF
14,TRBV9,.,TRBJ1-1,CASSGDRKNTEAFF
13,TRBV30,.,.,CAWSSGDYYEQYF
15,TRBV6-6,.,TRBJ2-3,CASRVLAGAGHTQYF
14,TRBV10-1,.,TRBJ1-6,CASRCGGSGSPLHF
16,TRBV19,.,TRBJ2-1,CASSILGTSGNNEQFF
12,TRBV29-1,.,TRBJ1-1,CSVKQGNTEAFF
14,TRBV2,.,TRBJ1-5,CASSYNSSPRPQHF
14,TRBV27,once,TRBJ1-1,CASSLFGFNTEAFF